A selection of T cell receptor beta chains follows, all from one sample in a study of T cells in localized non-small cell lung cancer. The data were produced by immunoSEQ multiplex PCR, yet TCRdb's version contains in-frame clones alone and is incomplete. In the table there are around 79,000 clones, over 70% of which are singletons. The source was PBMCs, collected before any cancer treatment. The receptors originated from a man aged 35 to 69 with stage II squamous cell lung carcinoma. CDR3s include the opening cysteine and the closing phenylalanine or tryptophan. A D gene is named only where the DNA matches it firmly.

V	D	J	DNA	CDR3
TRBV11-2	TRBD2	TRBJ2-5	TGTGCCAGCAGCCGGCGAGGTAGCGGGGGGGGCGCGACCCAGTACTTC	CASSRRGSGGGATQYF
TRBV5-6	TRBD1	TRBJ2-7	TGTGCCAGCAGCCGATCCGGGACAGCCTCCTACGAGCAGTACTTC	CASSRSGTASYEQYF
TRBV7-3	TRBD1	TRBJ1-6	TGTGCCAGCGGCGAGACAGGGAAATCACCCCTCCACTTT	CASGETGKSPLHF
TRBV9	TRBD1	TRBJ2-7	TGTGCCAGCAGCGGCGGGACAGGGGTCTCCTACGAGCAGTACTTC	CASSGGTGVSYEQYF
TRBV7-9	TRBD2	TRBJ2-3	TGTGCCAGCAGCTTTAGCGGGAGTACCGATACGCAGTATTTT	CASSFSGSTDTQYF
TRBV13	TRBD1	TRBJ1-4	TGTGCCAGCAGCGAGGCGTCAGGGGGGGAAAAACTGTTTTTT	CASSEASGGEKLFF
TRBV29-1	TRBD1	TRBJ1-4	TGCAGCGCCCGGACAGGCTCAACTAATGAAAAACTGTTTTTT	CSARTGSTNEKLFF
TRBV15	TRBD2	TRBJ2-7	TGTGCCACCAGCAGCAGAATATTAGCGGGAGTTCCCGAGCAGTACTTC	CATSSRILAGVPEQYF
TRBV27	NA	TRBJ2-7	TGTGCCAGCAGTTCCGCACTAGGATCCTACGAGCAGTACTTC	CASSSALGSYEQYF
TRBV9	NA	TRBJ1-6	TGTGCCAGCAGCCGGCGGGACACCTATAATTCACCCCTCCACTTT	CASSRRDTYNSPLHF
TRBV27	TRBD1	TRBJ2-2	TGTGCCAGCAGTTCTAGGACAGGGAACAAAAACACCGGGGAGCTGTTTTTT	CASSSRTGNKNTGELFF
TRBV11-3	NA	TRBJ2-2	TGTGCCAGCAGCTTAAGCAGGGGGGTCGGGGAGCTGTTTTTT	CASSLSRGVGELFF
TRBV7-9	TRBD1	TRBJ2-7	TGTGCCAGCAGCCTAGGGGGACAGGTTAGCGAGCAGTACTTC	CASSLGGQVSEQYF
TRBV7-2	TRBD2	TRBJ2-1	TGTGCCAGCAGCCCGGCGGGGGGCGGGTCCAATGAGCAGTTCTTC	CASSPAGGGSNEQFF
TRBV19	NA	TRBJ1-1	TGTGCCAGTAGTATACAGAAGGGGAGACGTAATGAAGCTTTCTTT	CASSIQKGRRNEAFF
TRBV29-1	NA	TRBJ1-4	TGCAGCGTTGCCCGGGGGGCTAATGAAAAACTGTTTTTT	CSVARGANEKLFF
TRBV5-1	NA	TRBJ2-3	TGCGCCAGCAGACGCGAGGGCGCCTTCACAGATACGCAGTATTTT	CASRREGAFTDTQYF